This record looks at one T cell receptor beta chain sequence and its context. Its specific antigen is unknown. The missing CDR3 end, 3 residues past where the read stops, is filled in from the germline J gene. This entry comes from a study of T cell clonality in common variable immunodeficiency (dated by TCRdb to about 2015). The full study reports these points: Increased TCRbeta clonality was found in CVID subjects compared with healthy controls (t-test p = 0.018), with the increase being most characteristic of about a third of subjects. Patient heterogeneity within the CVID cohort put limits on correlating repertoire features with clinical complications. Fewer TCRbeta clones were shared among CVID subjects than among healthy controls (p < 0.0001). According to the authors, finding the cause of the higher clonality in CVID would require sequencing the repertoires of T cell subpopulations. Despite equal DNA input, controls averaged approximately 82,000 unique sequences per sample versus about 31,547 in CVID samples. CVID TCRbeta sequences were reported to have fewer deletions and N-nucleotide insertions and to lack highly modified clones with 13 or more V deletions.

Equivalent amounts of genomic DNA from CVID and control samples were used as sequencing input. For every sample, a 60 bp segment covering the rearranged TCRbeta CDR3 region was amplified and then sequenced. The immunoSEQ assay, a bias-corrected multiplex PCR with high-throughput sequencing, was employed for TCRbeta amplification. Under the source paper's analysis protocol: Each unique nucleotide sequence was treated as a clone and annotated with V, D and J genes, copy number and frequency. Sequences were labeled productive if in frame, and non-productive if out of frame or containing stop codons. As previously described, clonality was computed from Shannon's entropy. The predicted amino acid sequences of productive clones were used to derive mean CDR3 Kyte-Doolittle hydropathy. The R hclust function was used to hierarchically cluster scaled V gene usage with Manhattan distance and complete linkage. Sharing of clones by CDR3 amino acid sequence was evaluated by resampling 12 repertoires per group over 100 rounds. The repertoires were searched for approximately 70 published EBV-specific and almost 250 published CMV-specific TCRbeta sequences. Two CVID samples that yielded fewer than 10,000 sequences were excluded from the analysis, so 42 CVID repertoires were retained. TCRdb mirrors the immuneACCESS table, restricted to in-frame sequences. Some clones are absent from its copies; in checked studies, under half trace to an unresolved V gene, and the reason for the others is unknown. V, J and clone size derive from that table, while D and trimming were established from the DNA sequence. The sample features about 26,000 clones, and none is a singleton. The top ten constitute approximately 22% of the sample.

The germline V end is reduced by 6 bases and the J end by 2 bases; junction bases left unmatched: 10. Looking up the germline V gene (reference sequence) yields CDR1 DFQATT and CDR2 SNEGSKA. The CDR3 has 14 amino acids, counting the end cysteine and phenylalanine. Of the CDR3's DNA, 33 bases were read; they are in frame from base 1. CVID was diagnosed by standard criteria: serum IgG, IgA and/or IgM reduced below normal range, plus specific antibody deficiency. A total of 45 or so subjects (around 15 female and roughly 29 male; age range about 9 to 65 years, mean age around 40) were included in the CVID group. Predominantly Caucasian heritage was noted among both the CVID patients and the healthy controls. At the time of study participation, every CVID subject had been on replacement immunoglobulin therapy for at least one year. No CVID subject was ill or taking immunomodulatory or immunosuppressive medication when blood was collected. Heparinized peripheral whole blood samples of about 5 to 8.5 ml were obtained from each donor. Genomic DNA from adults with common variable immune deficiency (CVID) and from healthy adult controls was used for sequencing of TCRbeta CDR3 repertoires. To isolate peripheral blood mononuclear cells, diluted blood was subjected to density centrifugation over Hypaque 1077 or Ficoll-Paque. Unsorted mononuclear cells served as the source of genomic DNA, which was extracted either by Qiagen column purification or by a centrifugation-based method.

Here the chain combines TRBV20-1 and TRBJ2-7, and 7 junctional nucleotides match TRBD1. Sequencing was performed on peripheral blood mononuclear cells. The sequence was collected from a human donor with common variable immunodeficiency. The sequenced part of the CDR3 DNA is TGCAGTGCCACTCCAGACAGGGTGCCCTACGAG. Its protein reads: CSATPDRVPYE. The whole CDR3 protein is CSATPDRVPYEQYF.